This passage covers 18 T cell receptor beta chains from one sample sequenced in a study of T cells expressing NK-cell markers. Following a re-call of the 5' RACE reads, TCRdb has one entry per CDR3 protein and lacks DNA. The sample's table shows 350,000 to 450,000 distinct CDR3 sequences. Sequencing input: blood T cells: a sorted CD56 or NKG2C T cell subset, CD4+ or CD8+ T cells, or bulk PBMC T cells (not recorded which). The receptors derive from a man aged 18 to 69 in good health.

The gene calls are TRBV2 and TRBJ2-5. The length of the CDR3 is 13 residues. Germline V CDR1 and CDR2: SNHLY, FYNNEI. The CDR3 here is CASTVSSQETQYF.

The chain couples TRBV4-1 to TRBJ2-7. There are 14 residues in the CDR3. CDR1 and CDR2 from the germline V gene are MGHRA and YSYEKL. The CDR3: CASSRGEISYEQYF.

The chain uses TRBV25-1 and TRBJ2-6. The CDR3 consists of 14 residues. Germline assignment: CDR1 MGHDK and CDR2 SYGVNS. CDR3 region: CASSENTGANVLTF.

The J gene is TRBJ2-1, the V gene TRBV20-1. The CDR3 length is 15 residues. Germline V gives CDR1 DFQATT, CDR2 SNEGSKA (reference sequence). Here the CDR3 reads CSAFHREYSYNEQFF.

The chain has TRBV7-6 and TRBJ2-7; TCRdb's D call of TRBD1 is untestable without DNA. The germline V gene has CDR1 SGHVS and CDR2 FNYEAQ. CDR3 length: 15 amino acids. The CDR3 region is CASSPVPGQGGEQYF.

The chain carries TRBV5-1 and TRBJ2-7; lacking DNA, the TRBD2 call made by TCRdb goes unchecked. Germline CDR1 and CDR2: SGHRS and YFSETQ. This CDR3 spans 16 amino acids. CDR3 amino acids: CASSLGLAGASYEQYF.

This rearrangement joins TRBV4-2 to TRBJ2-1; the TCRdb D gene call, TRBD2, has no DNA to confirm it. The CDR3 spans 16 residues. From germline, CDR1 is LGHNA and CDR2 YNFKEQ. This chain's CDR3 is CASSQDSSGDYNEQFF.

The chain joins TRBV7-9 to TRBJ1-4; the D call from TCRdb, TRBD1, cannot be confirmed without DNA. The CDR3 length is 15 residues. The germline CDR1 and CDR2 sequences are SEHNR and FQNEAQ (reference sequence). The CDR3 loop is CASSFFGTDNEKLFF.

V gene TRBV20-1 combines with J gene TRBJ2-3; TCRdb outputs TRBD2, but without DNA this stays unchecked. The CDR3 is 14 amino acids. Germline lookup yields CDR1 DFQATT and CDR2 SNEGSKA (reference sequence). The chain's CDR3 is CSARDSASGAKRYF.

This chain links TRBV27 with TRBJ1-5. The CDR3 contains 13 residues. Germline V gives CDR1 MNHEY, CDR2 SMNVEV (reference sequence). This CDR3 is CASKGFPNQPQHF.

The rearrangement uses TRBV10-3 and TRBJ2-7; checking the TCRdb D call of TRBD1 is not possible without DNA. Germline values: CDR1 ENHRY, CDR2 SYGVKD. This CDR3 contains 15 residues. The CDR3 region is CAITEGAGHPLEQYF.

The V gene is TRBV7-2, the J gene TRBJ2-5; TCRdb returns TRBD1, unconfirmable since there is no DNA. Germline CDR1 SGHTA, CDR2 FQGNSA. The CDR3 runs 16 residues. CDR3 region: CASSSAGTGYQETQYF. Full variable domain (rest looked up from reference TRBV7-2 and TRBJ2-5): GAGVSQSPSNKVTEKGKDVELRCDPISGHTALYWYRQSLGQGLEFLIYFQGNSAPDKSGLPSDRFSAERTGGSVSTLTIQRTQQEDSAVYLCASSSAGTGYQETQYFGPGTRLLVL.

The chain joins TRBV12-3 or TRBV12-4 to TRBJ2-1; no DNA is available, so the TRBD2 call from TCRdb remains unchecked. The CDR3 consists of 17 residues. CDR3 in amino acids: CASRSWGVAGGLDEQFF.

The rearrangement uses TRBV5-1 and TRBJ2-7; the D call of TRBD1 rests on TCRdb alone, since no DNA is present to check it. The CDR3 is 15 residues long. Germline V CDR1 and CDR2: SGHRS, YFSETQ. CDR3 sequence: CASSSSRGVSYEQYF.

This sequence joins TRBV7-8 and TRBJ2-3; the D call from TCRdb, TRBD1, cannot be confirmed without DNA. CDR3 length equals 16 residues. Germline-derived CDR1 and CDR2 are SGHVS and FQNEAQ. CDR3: CASSPRGGRVGDTQYF.

The CDR3 loop is CASSQSTGGMYYEQYF. The V call is TRBV6-1, the J call TRBJ2-7; TCRdb indicates TRBD1, and absent DNA this call remains unverified. The CDR3 extends over 16 amino acids. CDR1 is MNHNS and CDR2 is SASEGT in the germline V gene.

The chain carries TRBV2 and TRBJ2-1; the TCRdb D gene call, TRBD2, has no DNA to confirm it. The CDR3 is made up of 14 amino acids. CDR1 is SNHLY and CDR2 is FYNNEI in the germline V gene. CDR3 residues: CASRPLAGSNEQFF.

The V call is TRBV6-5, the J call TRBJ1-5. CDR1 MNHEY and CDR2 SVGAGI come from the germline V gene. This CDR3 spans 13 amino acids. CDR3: CASSTWSAQPQHF.